Listed here are 4 T cell receptor beta chains from one sample, sequenced in a study of blood T cell repertoires in COVID-19. TCRdb's table, derived via immunoSEQ multiplex PCR, lists solely in-frame clones and lacks some. The data show about 140,000 clones, with approximately 80% seen just once and about 9.4% held by the top ten. Material: peripheral blood. The receptors here all came from a man between 60 and 70 years old with active or convalescent COVID-19.

The rearrangement links TRBV3-1 (or the pseudogene TRBV3-2) to TRBJ2-7; D is ambiguous. With 1 base removed from V and 1 base from J, the gap between germline ends came to 8 bases. Germline assignment: CDR1 LGHDT and CDR2 YNNKEL (reference sequence). The CDR3 has 14 amino acids. CDR3 DNA sequence: TGTGCCAGCAGCCAAGGGCAGGCTTCCTACGAGCAGTACTTC. Protein: CASSQGQASYEQYF.

The gene calls are TRBV9 and TRBJ2-7, with D possibly matching TRBD1 (6 bases). This CDR3 region has 15 residues. V was trimmed by 0 bases and J by 2 bases, leaving 12 bases between them. The V gene's germline CDR1 is SGDLS and CDR2 YYNGEE. The CDR3 sequence is CASSVAWGLPYEQYF. The CDR3 DNA is TGTGCCAGCAGCGTAGCTTGGGGGCTGCCCTACGAGCAGTACTTC.

The V and J genes are TRBV5-1 and TRBJ1-1; weak D call: TRBD1 (5 bases). The CDR3 is made up of 14 amino acids. Trimming cost V 3 bases and J 4 bases, with 13 bases left between them. Germline V gene sequence: CDR1 SGHRS, CDR2 YFSETQ. The chain's CDR3 is CASSYFGGGTEAFF. For the CDR3, the DNA is TGCGCCAGCAGCTACTTTGGGGGAGGCACTGAAGCTTTCTTT.

This rearrangement joins TRBV2 to TRBJ1-1; D is uncertain. The CDR3 covers 12 residues. Germline V lookup: CDR1 SNHLY, CDR2 FYNNEI. The V end was cut by 10 bases, the J end by 0 bases, with 9 bases between. The chain's CDR3 is CANLQLNTEAFF. DNA of the CDR3: TGTGCCAACCTACAGCTGAACACTGAAGCTTTCTTT.